This T cell receptor beta chain is drawn from a study of blood T cells in healthy people across ages. The study's findings and limits: The study found more naive CD4+ cells and higher diversity in long-lived than aged donors.

A J-beta primer mix and a sample-barcoded 5' primer were used in a second PCR of about 7 to 11 cycles. Every single cDNA molecule received a tag from a template-switch adaptor with 12 random nucleotides. MiXCR was run by TCRdb on the 5' RACE reads, yielding one entry per CDR3 protein. The sample yields about 800,000 distinct CDR3 sequences, about 45% seen once. Donors each provided about 10 milliliters of peripheral blood. Each sample yielded at least 7 million isolated PBMCs. The CDR3 has 12 amino acids. With 6 bases removed from V and 2 bases from J, the gap between germline ends came to 6 bases. This clonotype was seen repeatedly, ten times or more. What it binds is unknown.

The chain has TRBV12-3 or TRBV12-4 and TRBJ2-3; no reliable D call. This TCR derives from an elderly man in good health. The sequencing input was blood. CDR3 nucleotides: TGTGCCAGCAGCCTCCCCACAGATACGCAGTATTTT. This sequence encodes CASSLPTDTQYF.